This TCR beta chain was captured by sequencing in a study of CD8+ T cells in alopecia areata. RNA was extracted and reverse transcribed into cDNA as the sequencing template. Profiling relied on immunoSEQ multiplex PCR, and the TCRdb table lists in-frame clones only, not all of them. The table shows 150,000 or so clones, with around 47% occurring only once. Germline CDR1 is SGHRS and CDR2 is YFSETQ. Losses at the gene ends were 0 bases for V and 6 bases for J; bases not matched to a gene: 2. The CDR3 spans 13 residues. The sample was CD4+ T cells sorted from blood. This clonotype originated in a human donor with alopecia areata. This sequence joins TRBV5-1 and TRBJ1-2, with 7 bases fitting TRBD1. The CDR3 reads CASSLDRGDGYTF. CDR3 coding DNA: TGCGCCAGCAGCTTGGACAGGGGAGATGGCTACACCTTC.